Presented here are 14 T cell receptor beta chains from one specimen sequenced in a study of shared clonotypes between healthy human individuals. TCRdb keeps only in-frame clones here, not all; method: immunoSEQ multiplex PCR. The table records approximately 530,000 clones, roughly 95% of them present only once. Specimen: naive CD4+ T cells sorted from blood. The sample's subset: CD45RA+ positively selected. Receptor source: a woman under 40 in good health.

V is TRBV2 and J is TRBJ2-7; TRBD1 or TRBD2 may be the D gene (5 bases each). This CDR3 contains 14 residues. Germline V gene lookup returns CDR1 SNHLY and CDR2 FYNNEI. V lost 0 bases and J lost 5, with 11 bases in between. The CDR3 here is CASSEAGRRNEQYF. In DNA form, the CDR3 reads TGTGCCAGCAGTGAAGCGGGACGTAGGAACGAGCAGTACTTC.

In DNA form, the CDR3 reads TGCGCCAGCAGCCCGGACGGGTATGAGCAGTACTTC. Amino acid sequence: CASSPDGYEQYF. The chain recombines TRBV5-1 with TRBJ2-7; D call uncertain. Germline CDR1 SGHRS, CDR2 YFSETQ. Trimming cost V 4 bases and J 7 bases, with 12 bases left between them. The CDR3 spans 12 residues. Complete variable domain (other parts from reference TRBV5-1 and TRBJ2-7): KAGVTQTPRYLIKTRGQQVTLSCSPISGHRSVSWYQQTPGQGLQFLFEYFSETQRNKGNFPGRFSGRQFSNSRSEMNVSTLELGDSALYLCASSPDGYEQYFGPGTRLTVT.

This sequence joins TRBV6-8 and TRBJ2-6, with D unclear. The V gene's germline CDR1 is MNHGY and CDR2 SAAAGT. The CDR3 totals 20 residues. Deletions cut 0 bases from V and 1 base from J, with 19 bases between. The CDR3 sequence is CASSYSTGFHSGSGANVLTF. CDR3 nucleotides: TGTGCCAGCAGTTACTCGACCGGTTTTCATAGTGGGTCTGGGGCCAACGTCCTGACTTTC.

V and J are TRBV30 and TRBJ2-2; TRBD2 matches 9 bases. CDR3 size: 18 residues. Per germline, CDR1 GTSNPN and CDR2 SVGIG (reference sequence). The V gene end was trimmed by 4 bases and the J gene end by 4 bases; junction bases not matched to a gene: 16. The CDR3 loop is CAWNSVSGRSSGTGELFF. The CDR3 DNA is TGTGCCTGGAACAGTGTTAGCGGGAGATCCAGTGGCACCGGGGAGCTGTTTTTT.

The chain recombines TRBV6-6 with TRBJ1-2, with unresolved D. The CDR3 has 13 residues. The V end was cut by 5 bases, the J end by 6 bases, with 13 bases between. Germline CDR1 reads MNHNY; CDR2 reads SVGAGI (reference sequence). CDR3 loop: CASSLGWNDGYTF. CDR3 nucleotides: TGTGCCAGCAGTCTGGGGTGGAACGATGGCTACACCTTC.

This rearrangement joins TRBV5-1 to TRBJ2-7, with 10 bases fitting TRBD1. The CDR3 runs to 14 residues. CDR1 is SGHRS and CDR2 is YFSETQ in the germline V gene. J was trimmed by 5 bases and V by 4 bases; bases with no gene match: 6. The CDR3 loop reads CASSGGTGENEQYF. The CDR3 coding sequence is TGCGCCAGCAGCGGGGGGACAGGGGAAAACGAGCAGTACTTC.

The rearrangement joins TRBV15 to TRBJ1-6, with 7 nucleotides matching TRBD1. The V and J ends lost 5 bases and 8 bases, in that order; junction bases with no gene match: 12. CDR3 length: 16 amino acids. Germline V gives CDR1 LNHNV, CDR2 YYDKDF (reference sequence). DNA of the CDR3: TGTGCCACCAGCTTCGATCCGGCAGGGGGTGATTCACCCCTCCACTTT. It codes for CATSFDPAGGDSPLHF.

The V and J genes are TRBV7-9 and TRBJ2-5; 7 bases are a match to TRBD1. Germline V lookup: CDR1 SEHNR, CDR2 FQNEAQ (reference sequence). The ends lost 3 bases at V and 1 base at J; junction bases unmatched: 2. The CDR3 extends over 14 amino acids. CDR3 region: CASSLGQSQETQYF. CDR3 in DNA: TGTGCCAGCAGCTTGGGACAGAGCCAAGAGACCCAGTACTTC.

V is TRBV5-4 and J is TRBJ2-7; 10 bases agree with TRBD1. CDR1 and CDR2 (germline): SGHNT, YYREEE (reference sequence). CDR3 size: 16 residues. V lost 4 bases to trimming and J lost 4 bases; unmatched junction nucleotides: 11. The CDR3 coding sequence is TGTGCCAGCAGCCCGACAGGGGGCCTACCCGCGTACGAGCAGTACTTC. As protein: CASSPTGGLPAYEQYF.

The genes are TRBV27 and TRBJ1-1; possibly TRBD1 for D (6 bases). In germline, CDR1 is MNHEY, CDR2 SMNVEV (reference sequence). Trimming cost V 4 bases and J 11 bases, with 20 bases left between them. This CDR3 has 14 residues. The DNA for the CDR3 is TGTGCCAGCAGTTGGGGGGCTCATAGCAGGTCGGCTTTCTTT. It is translated as CASSWGAHSRSAFF.

The chain carries TRBV11-2 and TRBJ2-1, with no clear D. The CDR3 covers 10 residues. The V end was cut by 1 base, the J end by 9 bases, with 1 base between. Looked up from germline, CDR1 is SGHAT and CDR2 is FQNNGV. The CDR3 DNA reads as TGTGCCAGCAGCTTAGCTGAGCAGTTCTTC. It translates to CASSLAEQFF.

The chain links TRBV5-1 to TRBJ1-5; 7 bases match TRBD1. Germline trimming cut 0 bases from V and 4 bases from J; bases unmatched to any gene: 4. The CDR3 consists of 15 residues. The germline CDR1 and CDR2 sequences are SGHRS and YFSETQ. In DNA, the CDR3 is TGCGCCAGCAGCTTGGCAGGGGGAGAAAATCAGCCCCAGCATTTT. The encoded protein is CASSLAGGENQPQHF.

This clone was seen only once. V is TRBV27 and J is TRBJ2-7; possibly TRBD1 for D (5 bases). The V gene's germline CDR1 is MNHEY and CDR2 SMNVEV (reference sequence). This CDR3 contains 16 residues. The germline V and J ends were trimmed by 5 bases and 6 bases, with 23 bases remaining between them. CDR3 in amino acids: CASSTPSGRDRGEQYF. In DNA form, the CDR3 reads TGTGCCAGCAGTACCCCCAGTGGCAGGGATCGTGGCGAGCAGTACTTC.

V usage is TRBV2 and J usage is TRBJ2-1, with TRBD1 as a possible D gene (6 bases). Germline values: CDR1 SNHLY, CDR2 FYNNEI. The CDR3 is 11 residues long. V lost 6 bases, J lost 9 bases, and 9 bases lay in between. The CDR3 here is CASRTGFEQFF. The CDR3 region has the DNA TGTGCCAGCAGAACAGGGTTTGAGCAGTTCTTC. Looking up the rest from reference TRBV2 and TRBJ2-1 gives the full variable domain: EPEVTQTPSHQVTQMGQEVILRCVPISNHLYFYWYRQILGQKVEFLVSFYNNEISEKSEIFDDQFSVERPDGSNFTLKIRSTKLEDSAMYFCASRTGFEQFFGPGTRLTVL.